This T cell receptor (beta chain) originates from a study of T cells in Graves' hyperthyroidism and ophthalmopathy. Germline CDR1 and CDR2: MNHEY and SVGAGI. This CDR3 contains 17 residues. Amplified TCR beta CDR3 regions derived from RNA transcripts. A set of HTBI primers served as the primers for a first-round RT-PCR of the TCR CDR3. TCRdb re-called the multiplex PCR reads through MiXCR, storing one row per CDR3 protein. This table has over 350,000 distinct CDR3 sequences, about 14% appearing once. Each ophthalmopathy patient scored at least 3 on the Clinical Activity Score and at least 4 on NOSPECS grade, with duration under 3 months. About this clonotype: A much larger clone lies a single base off, so this may be a read error.

The sequenced sample consisted of blood. This sequence was found in a man between 18 and 29 years old with Graves' ophthalmopathy. The genes are TRBV6-5 and TRBJ2-1, with TRBD1 matching 7 bases. This CDR3 is CASSYSISGQIYDEQFF. DNA of the CDR3: TGTGCCAGCAGTTACTCGATTTCGGGACAGATCTACGATGAGCAGTTCTTC.